This T cell receptor beta chain was sequenced for a study of blood T cell repertoires in COVID-19. Study overall: Acute and convalescent COVID-19 samples came from the United States, Italy and Spain.

The CDR3 loop spans 17 amino acids. Germline values: CDR1 LNHNV, CDR2 YYDKDF (reference sequence). V lost 2 bases to trimming and J lost 0 bases, with 16 bases between them. Enrollees, roughly 18 to 90 years old, lived in approximately 24 US areas. Clones were sequenced by immunoSEQ multiplex PCR, and TCRdb holds only the in-frame ones, with some missing. The data show about 440,000 clones, 87% seen once. The genes are TRBV15 and TRBJ1-2, with D maybe TRBD1 (5 bases). Sequencing was done on a sample of PBMCs or T cells enriched from blood (not recorded which). The clonotype originates from a woman under 30 with acute COVID-19. The CDR3 region has the DNA TGTGCCACCAGCAGACGAGGCGGGGCCTCAGCTAACTATGGCTACACCTTC. Residues: CATSRRGGASANYGYTF.